This TCR beta chain was sequenced during a study of regulatory T cells in long-lasting Graves disease. This clonotype was counted ten times or more. The CDR3 totals 16 residues. V shed 5 bases, J shed 1 base, and the junction held 6 bases outside the gene matches. Arm-PCR of CDR3 regions and iRepertoire HTBI primers were used to build TCR beta libraries. MiXCR, run by TCRdb on the multiplex PCR reads, gives a single entry per CDR3 protein. The sample yields over 400,000 distinct CDR3 sequences, 14% seen once. Time point of the sample: newly diagnosed GD, antithyroid drugs for less than 3 months. Preparation of the TCR library used RNA extracted from PBMCs. It was American Thyroid Association guidelines that determined Graves' disease diagnosis. The same sample was also studied in work on T cells in Graves' hyperthyroidism and ophthalmopathy.

The source material was peripheral blood mononuclear cells (PBMCs), sampled at new diagnosis, from a patient treated with antithyroid drugs. This receptor was identified in a woman in her 50s with Graves disease. V gene TRBV12-3 or TRBV12-4 combines with J gene TRBJ1-1; 11 nucleotides match TRBD1. CDR3 sequence (DNA): TGTGCCAGCAGTCAACCTGGACAGGGGGCGAACACTGAAGCTTTCTTT. Residues: CASSQPGQGANTEAFF.